The rows below give T cell receptor beta chains drawn from one sample of a study of cytomegalovirus exposure and HLA in healthy donors. TCRdb's table, derived via immunoSEQ multiplex PCR, lists solely in-frame clones and lacks some. The table lists 130,000 or so clones, less than 75% of them singletons. Material: PBMCs. The origin of the receptors is a woman aged 35 to 49 in good health and CMV-seropositive. Each CDR3 is given with its conserved first and last residue. Each record gives: clone size, V gene, J gene, D gene, CDR3 DNA, CDR3 protein. D genes are given only for firm matches. Size is stated for part of the rows, as once, few or many counts, or as a class when the clone is expanded.

abundance: NA
v_gene: TRBV7-2
j_gene: TRBJ2-5
d_gene: NA
CDR3nt: TGTGCCAGCAGCTTAGCGGGGGGTGGTGAGACCCAGTACTTC
CDR3aa: CASSLAGGGETQYF

abundance: NA
v_gene: TRBV7-8
j_gene: TRBJ2-7
d_gene: NA
CDR3nt: TGTGCCAGCAGCATTGACAGCTACGAGCAGTACTTC
CDR3aa: CASSIDSYEQYF

abundance: NA
v_gene: TRBV19
j_gene: TRBJ1-1
d_gene: NA
CDR3nt: TGTGCCAGTAGCACAAAAAACAAGTCCCCAAACACTGAAGCTTTCTTT
CDR3aa: CASSTKNKSPNTEAFF

abundance: NA
v_gene: TRBV18
j_gene: TRBJ1-3
d_gene: NA
CDR3nt: TGTGCCAGCTCACTGGGCAACTCTGGAAACACCATATATTTT
CDR3aa: CASSLGNSGNTIYF

abundance: NA
v_gene: TRBV5-8
j_gene: TRBJ1-5
d_gene: NA
CDR3nt: TGTGCCAGCAGCTCGAGGGTAAGCGATCAGCCCCAGCATTTT
CDR3aa: CASSSRVSDQPQHF

abundance: NA
v_gene: TRBV28
j_gene: TRBJ2-7
d_gene: NA
CDR3nt: TGTGTCAGCAGCCATCAGCAAGGCAGGGCCCACGAGCAGTACTTC
CDR3aa: CVSSHQQGRAHEQYF

abundance: once
v_gene: TRBV18
j_gene: TRBJ2-2
d_gene: TRBD1
CDR3nt: TGTGCCAGCTCACCATTCTGGGACAGGAACACCGGGGAGCTGTTTTTT
CDR3aa: CASSPFWDRNTGELFF

abundance: NA
v_gene: TRBV7-2
j_gene: TRBJ1-4
d_gene: NA
CDR3nt: TGTGCCAGCAGCCCGAATGCGGGGGAAAAACTGTTTTTT
CDR3aa: CASSPNAGEKLFF

abundance: NA
v_gene: TRBV11-3
j_gene: TRBJ1-5
d_gene: NA
CDR3nt: TGTGCCACTTCAGGGTCTTATAGCAATCAGCCCCAGCATTTT
CDR3aa: CATSGSYSNQPQHF

abundance: NA
v_gene: TRBV18
j_gene: TRBJ2-7
d_gene: TRBD2
CDR3nt: TGTGCCAGCTCCCTTGACACGGGAGGCTCCTACGAGCAGTACTTC
CDR3aa: CASSLDTGGSYEQYF

abundance: NA
v_gene: TRBV9
j_gene: TRBJ2-7
d_gene: TRBD2
CDR3nt: TGTGCCAGCAGCGCCGGGGGGAATATCTACGAGCAGTACTTC
CDR3aa: CASSAGGNIYEQYF

abundance: NA
v_gene: TRBV28
j_gene: TRBJ2-3
d_gene: TRBD2
CDR3nt: TGTGCCAGCAGTTTACGGGAGGGCCACACAGATACGCAGTATTTT
CDR3aa: CASSLREGHTDTQYF

abundance: once
v_gene: TRBV27
j_gene: TRBJ2-1
d_gene: TRBD2
CDR3nt: TGTGCCAGCAGCCTCTTGACTAGCGGAAGAACCGGAAATGAGCAGTTCTTC
CDR3aa: CASSLLTSGRTGNEQFF

abundance: NA
v_gene: TRBV5-1
j_gene: TRBJ1-3
d_gene: NA
CDR3nt: TGCGCCAGCAGCTTCTTCCCTGGAAACACCATATATTTT
CDR3aa: CASSFFPGNTIYF

abundance: NA
v_gene: TRBV2
j_gene: TRBJ2-5
d_gene: NA
CDR3nt: TGTGCCAGCAACGTCCCCATTTTGGGCAGTCGGGAGACCCAGTACTTC
CDR3aa: CASNVPILGSRETQYF

abundance: NA
v_gene: TRBV27
j_gene: TRBJ2-7
d_gene: TRBD1
CDR3nt: TGTGCCAGCAGCCCGCTCAGACAGGGCTGGGAGTACTTC
CDR3aa: CASSPLRQGWEYF

abundance: NA
v_gene: TRBV29-1
j_gene: TRBJ1-1
d_gene: NA
CDR3nt: TGCAGCGTGACACCTTACACTGAAGCTTTCTTT
CDR3aa: CSVTPYTEAFF

abundance: once
v_gene: TRBV5-6
j_gene: TRBJ2-1
d_gene: TRBD1
CDR3nt: TGTGCCAGCAGCCTCGAGGGGGCAAGTTACAATGAGCAGTTCTTC
CDR3aa: CASSLEGASYNEQFF

abundance: NA
v_gene: TRBV5-1
j_gene: TRBJ2-7
d_gene: TRBD2
CDR3nt: TGCGCCAGCAGCACAGGGACTAGCCGAACCTCCTACGAGCAGTACTTC
CDR3aa: CASSTGTSRTSYEQYF

abundance: NA
v_gene: TRBV6-1
j_gene: TRBJ1-5
d_gene: NA
CDR3nt: TGTGCCAGCGGGGAAGGGGGTACAGGAAGGTTTGCTCAGCCCCAGCATTTT
CDR3aa: CASGEGGTGRFAQPQHF

abundance: NA
v_gene: TRBV27
j_gene: TRBJ1-1
d_gene: NA
CDR3nt: TGTGCCAGCAGTTTCGGAGACACTACAGGGGAAGCTTTCTTT
CDR3aa: CASSFGDTTGEAFF

abundance: NA
v_gene: TRBV7-9
j_gene: TRBJ1-1
d_gene: TRBD1
CDR3nt: TGTGCCAGCAGCATCGACAGGGTGAACACTGAAGCTTTCTTT
CDR3aa: CASSIDRVNTEAFF

abundance: NA
v_gene: TRBV20-1
j_gene: TRBJ2-1
d_gene: NA
CDR3nt: TGCGTCGGCGGCAGTTACAATGAGCAGTTCTTC
CDR3aa: CVGGSYNEQFF

abundance: NA
v_gene: TRBV30
j_gene: TRBJ2-7
d_gene: TRBD1
CDR3nt: TGTGCCTGGAGTGTCCAGGGGGCAGGGCAGTACTTC
CDR3aa: CAWSVQGAGQYF